Listed here are 22 T cell receptor beta chains from one sample, sequenced in a study of Ad26.COV2.S vaccination and SARS-CoV-2 variants. Treatment indicated: 15 to 20 received Ad26.COV2.S at low or high dose, single or two shots; roughly five received placebo; per-sample allocation not given. Following the first vaccine or placebo injection, samples were taken on day 63. The method was immunoSEQ multiplex PCR; TCRdb's version includes in-frame clones alone and lacks a portion of them. Of approximately 480,000 clones in the sample, 87% were seen once. The source was peripheral blood, collected in a trial of Ad26.COV2.S vaccine versus placebo. The receptor set was obtained from a person between 18 and 65 years old who received the Ad26.COV2.S COVID-19 vaccine or a placebo.

The gene calls are TRBV27 and TRBJ1-2; no clear D gene. V lost 5 bases and J 7 bases, leaving 20 bases between the germline ends. The germline V gene has CDR1 MNHEY and CDR2 SMNVEV (reference sequence). The CDR3 length is 15 residues. For the CDR3, the DNA is TGTGCCAGCAGTCCTCGGCCGAAGGTGTTAAGTGGCTACACCTTC. Translation: CASSPRPKVLSGYTF.

The V and J genes are TRBV27 and TRBJ2-7; maybe TRBD1 (6 bases). CDR3 length: 14 residues. V lost 6 bases and J 4 bases, leaving 16 bases between the germline ends. The germline V gene has CDR1 MNHEY and CDR2 SMNVEV (reference sequence). The CDR3 reads CASSSGQGLYEQYF. The CDR3 DNA follows: TGTGCCAGCAGCTCGGGGCAGGGGCTTTACGAGCAGTACTTC.

The V and J genes are TRBV5-6 and TRBJ2-1; 8 bases are shared with TRBD1. The CDR3 covers 16 residues. V gave up 4 bases and J gave up 2 bases; unmatched junction bases: 8. Germline assignment: CDR1 SGHDT and CDR2 YYEEEE. This chain's CDR3 is CASSPGQGGPYNEQFF. CDR3 nucleotides: TGTGCCAGCAGCCCCGGACAGGGTGGCCCCTACAATGAGCAGTTCTTC.

This clone was seen only a few times. This rearrangement joins TRBV5-4 to TRBJ2-2; 11 nucleotides align to TRBD2. Germline V lookup: CDR1 SGHNT, CDR2 YYREEE (reference sequence). This CDR3 spans 19 amino acids. V shed 3 bases and J 4 bases; nucleotides not matched to a gene: 14. In nucleotides, the CDR3 is TGTGCCAGCAGCTCACCACTAGCGGGAGTTGGTTCGGGCACCGGGGAGCTGTTTTTT. Its translation is CASSSPLAGVGSGTGELFF.

The genes are TRBV7-2 and TRBJ1-6, with D possibly matching TRBD1 (5 bases). Germline lookup yields CDR1 SGHTA and CDR2 FQGNSA. The CDR3 contains 17 residues. V was shortened by 5 bases and J by 6 bases, with 20 bases between the two germline ends. The CDR3 reads CASSAHPGRRGNSPLHF. The CDR3 DNA sequence: TGTGCCAGCAGCGCCCACCCCGGTCGAAGGGGTAATTCACCCCTCCACTTT. Combining the CDR3 with reference TRBV7-2 and TRBJ1-6 gives the whole variable domain GAGVSQSPSNKVTEKGKDVELRCDPISGHTALYWYRQSLGQGLEFLIYFQGNSAPDKSGLPSDRFSAERTGGSVSTLTIQRTQQEDSAVYLCASSAHPGRRGNSPLHFGNGTRLTVT.

In this sample, this clone turned up a few times. The CDR3 loop reads CASSPADSTDTQYF. DNA for the CDR3: TGTGCCAGTAGTCCAGCGGACAGCACAGATACGCAGTATTTT. V and J are TRBV19 and TRBJ2-3, with D maybe TRBD2 (5 bases). This CDR3 contains 14 residues. CDR1 and CDR2 from the germline V gene are LNHDA and SQIVND (reference sequence). V was shortened by 5 bases and J by 0 bases, with 9 bases between the two germline ends.

This rearrangement joins TRBV6-5 to TRBJ2-1; possibly TRBD1 for D (7 bases). Deletions cut 4 bases from V and 8 bases from J, with 15 bases between. Germline CDR1 and CDR2: MNHEY and SVGAGI. The CDR3 is 14 amino acids. CDR3 nucleotide sequence: TGTGCCAGCAGTTTGGCAGGGGGGTGGGATGAGCAGTTCTTC. Translating it yields CASSLAGGWDEQFF.

This clone was counted once. V and J are TRBV20-1 and TRBJ2-2; D may match TRBD1 or TRBD2 (5 bases each). The CDR3 runs 11 residues. CDR1 and CDR2 from the germline V gene are DFQATT and SNEGSKA (reference sequence). Trimming shortened V by 8 bases and J by 6 bases, and 10 bases separated the two germline ends. CDR3 sequence reads: CSTGAAGELFF. The CDR3 bases are TGCAGTACCGGGGCGGCCGGGGAGCTGTTTTTT.

J is TRBJ2-1 and V is TRBV6-6; 9 bases are shared with TRBD1. The CDR3 extends over 15 amino acids. The germline V gene encodes CDR1 MNHNY and CDR2 SVGAGI (reference sequence). V shed 6 bases and J 7 bases; nucleotides not matched to a gene: 10. CDR3 protein: CASSGGGTGRNEQFF. DNA for the CDR3: TGTGCCAGCAGCGGAGGTGGGACAGGGAGGAATGAGCAGTTCTTC.

The rearrangement joins TRBV6-5 to TRBJ2-1; no firm D call. The CDR3 has 15 amino acids. CDR1 MNHEY and CDR2 SVGAGI come from the germline V gene. Trimming took off 0 bases at V and 4 bases at J, with 10 bases between the two ends. The DNA of the CDR3 is TGTGCCAGCAGTTACTCGAATAGGGATTACAATGAGCAGTTCTTC. Amino acid sequence: CASSYSNRDYNEQFF.

This rearrangement joins TRBV28 to TRBJ1-5, with a tentative D call TRBD1 (6 bases). V gave up 10 bases and J gave up 4 bases, with 17 bases separating them. Germline CDR1 MDHEN, CDR2 SYDVKM. This CDR3 region has 14 residues. Here the CDR3 DNA reads TGTGCCACCCTATCCCAGGGGTTAAATCAGCCCCAGCATTTT. Its translation is CATLSQGLNQPQHF.

CDR3 sequence reads: CASSPLGGVIHNEQFF. DNA for the CDR3: TGTGCCAGTAGCCCTCTCGGGGGGGTGATTCACAATGAGCAGTTCTTC. V usage is TRBV19 and J usage is TRBJ2-1, with 8 bases identical to TRBD2. The V segment lost 6 bases and the J segment 5 bases; nucleotides outside the gene matches: 12. This CDR3 comprises 16 residues. CDR1 is LNHDA, CDR2 SQIVND, per germline (reference sequence).

The V call is TRBV3-1 (or the pseudogene TRBV3-2), the J call TRBJ2-2; TRBD2 aligns across 10 bases. CDR3 length: 15 amino acids. V lost 4 bases, J lost 6 bases, and 5 bases stayed unmatched. CDR1 is LGHDT and CDR2 is YNNKEL in the germline V gene (reference sequence). The CDR3 DNA reads TGTGCCAGCAGCCGGACTAGCGGTGAGGCCGGGGAGCTGTTTTTT. This translates into CASSRTSGEAGELFF.

V usage is TRBV19 and J usage is TRBJ1-2, with TRBD1 identical over 10 bases. The CDR3 extends over 17 amino acids. J gave up 7 bases and V 0 bases, and 11 bases lay outside the gene matches. CDR1 LNHDA and CDR2 SQIVND come from the germline V gene (reference sequence). The CDR3 is CASSIDAQTGGIGGYTF. The CDR3 DNA is TGTGCCAGTAGTATAGACGCCCAGACAGGGGGCATTGGTGGCTACACCTTC.

The chain joins TRBV3-1 (or the pseudogene TRBV3-2) to TRBJ2-7; D call uncertain. Germline lookup yields CDR1 LGHDT and CDR2 YNNKEL (reference sequence). This CDR3 has 14 amino acids. Trimming shortened V by 4 bases and J by 3 bases, and 13 bases separated the two germline ends. In DNA form, the CDR3 reads TGTGCCAGCAGCCTTTCTTCGGGCAGCTACGAGCAGTACTTC. Protein sequence: CASSLSSGSYEQYF.

The V call is TRBV30, the J call TRBJ1-5; TRBD1 matches 7 bases. This CDR3 contains 15 residues. In germline, CDR1 is GTSNPN, CDR2 SVGIG (reference sequence). With 0 bases clipped from V and 6 bases from J, the junction kept 8 bases outside the gene matches. Here the CDR3 DNA reads TGTGCCTGGAGTGTAGGAGACAGGGAGGGTCAGCCCCAGCATTTT. Amino acid sequence: CAWSVGDREGQPQHF.

V is TRBV5-4 and J is TRBJ2-7, with 8 nucleotides matching TRBD2. Trimming at V came to 4 bases and at J to 6 bases, leaving 3 bases not matched to a gene. From germline, CDR1 is SGHNT and CDR2 YYREEE (reference sequence). This CDR3 is built from 12 residues. The CDR3 spells CASSATSGEQYF. The CDR3 bases are TGTGCCAGCAGCGCAACTAGCGGCGAGCAGTACTTC.

The V and J genes are TRBV28 and TRBJ2-7; TRBD2 agrees at 14 bases. Germline loops: CDR1 MDHEN, CDR2 SYDVKM. V trimming: 4 bases; J trimming: 0 bases; junction bases outside the gene matches: 14. CDR3 size: 20 residues. In nucleotides, the CDR3 is TGTGCCAGCAGTTCCCCAAGACGCGGACTAGCGGGAGGATCCTCCTACGAGCAGTACTTC. It is translated as CASSSPRRGLAGGSSYEQYF.

This clone was seen a handful of times. V and J are TRBV28 and TRBJ2-2, with 8 positions matching TRBD1. V lost 5 bases to trimming and J lost 7 bases; unmatched junction nucleotides: 9. Germline V gene data show CDR1 as MDHEN and CDR2 as SYDVKM. This CDR3 region has 15 residues. In nucleotides, the CDR3 is TGTGCCAGCAGTATACAGGGGGTCGGGGTCGGGGAGCTGTTTTTT. It yields the protein CASSIQGVGVGELFF. The full variable domain, with the rest looked up from reference TRBV28 and TRBJ2-2, is DVKVTQSSRYLVKRTGEKVFLECVQDMDHENMFWYRQDPGLGLRLIYFSYDVKMKEKGDIPEGYSVSREKKERFSLILESASTNQTSMYLCASSIQGVGVGELFFGEGSRLTVL.

The chain carries TRBV5-1 and TRBJ1-4; possibly TRBD1 for D (5 bases). Between the trimmed V and J ends, which lost 0 bases and 11 bases, there was a span of 20 bases. Germline V lookup: CDR1 SGHRS, CDR2 YFSETQ. This CDR3 contains 16 residues. CDR3 protein: CASSLGQERLGGKLFF. CDR3 sequence (DNA): TGCGCCAGCAGCTTGGGACAAGAAAGACTTGGGGGGAAACTGTTTTTT.

The chain carries TRBV10-3 and TRBJ2-3; a weak D match, TRBD1 (5 bases). Germline V gene sequence: CDR1 ENHRY, CDR2 SYGVKD. Trimming removed 0 bases from V and 4 bases from J, with 11 bases in between. The CDR3 covers 15 residues. The CDR3 protein is CAISESVGASDTQYF. For the CDR3, the DNA is TGTGCCATCAGTGAGTCTGTAGGGGCATCAGATACGCAGTATTTT.

This clone was detected only once. The chain has TRBV29-1 and TRBJ2-1, with TRBD2 matching 7 bases. Losses at the gene ends were 6 bases for V and 3 bases for J; bases not matched to a gene: 8. CDR1 is SQVTM, CDR2 ANQGSEA, per germline. The CDR3 has 14 residues. The DNA of the CDR3 is TGCAGCGTGACACTAGCGACGAACTACAATGAGCAGTTCTTC. Amino acids: CSVTLATNYNEQFF.